These 26 T cell receptor beta chains came from one sample sequenced in a study of siplizumab effects on memory and regulatory T cells (dated by TCRdb to the late 2010s). The library came from the immunoSEQ multiplex PCR assay. Sourced from immuneACCESS, this table was stored by TCRdb with only in-frame sequences that have V and J called. A share of the clones is absent; for the studies checked, an unresolved V gene accounts for under half, and the remainder has no known explanation. For this sample the table gives about 91,000 clones, of which approximately 97% were detected only once. Roughly 0.031% of the sample belongs to the ten largest clones. Sequenced input: naive CD4+ T cells sorted from blood. The cell subset or site label of this sample denotes: unstimulated naive T cells. The receptor source for this set is a human donor in good health.

V and J are TRBV6-1 and TRBJ2-1, with D perhaps TRBD1 or TRBD2 (5 bases each). The CDR3 is 13 residues long. Trimming cost V 4 bases and J 6 bases, with 10 bases left between them. Germline V gives CDR1 MNHNS, CDR2 SASEGT. CDR3 DNA: TGTGCCAGCAGTGGGGGACCACCCAATGAGCAGTTCTTC. This sequence encodes CASSGGPPNEQFF.

The rearrangement joins TRBV19 to TRBJ1-2, with D possibly being TRBD1 (5 bases). Germline V CDR1 and CDR2: LNHDA, SQIVND (reference sequence). V was clipped by 0 bases and J by 6 bases, with 11 bases between them. The CDR3 consists of 14 residues. The CDR3 loop reads CASSIDRGRDGYTF. CDR3 DNA: TGTGCCAGTAGTATAGATCGGGGGAGGGATGGCTACACCTTC.

The chain employs TRBV5-6 and TRBJ1-3; D uncertain. V was clipped by 3 bases and J by 0 bases, with 7 bases between them. In germline, CDR1 is SGHDT, CDR2 YYEEEE. The CDR3 loop spans 14 amino acids. The CDR3 DNA is TGTGCCAGCAGCTCCCTTGGCTCTGGAAACACCATATATTTT. Translation: CASSSLGSGNTIYF.

The J gene is TRBJ2-1, the V gene TRBV7-3, with 8 bases aligning to TRBD2. The V gene end was trimmed by 5 bases and the J gene end by 0 bases; junction bases not matched to a gene: 3. CDR3 length equals 15 residues. Germline V gives CDR1 SGHTA, CDR2 FQGTGA. The CDR3 DNA reads as TGTGCCAGCAGCCCGGGGGGGAGCTCCTACAATGAGCAGTTCTTC. Translated: CASSPGGSSYNEQFF. The full variable domain, in which reference TRBV7-3 and TRBJ2-1 provide the parts outside the CDR3, is GAGVSQTPSNKVTEKGKYVELRCDPISGHTALYWYRQSLGQGPEFLIYFQGTGAADDSGLPNDRFFAVRPEGSVSTLKIQRTERGDSAVYLCASSPGGSSYNEQFFGPGTRLTVL.

About this clone itself: This same CDR3 is encoded by further DNA sequences in the sample. This chain uses TRBV28 with TRBJ1-2, with D unclear. The CDR3 spans 12 residues. Germline loops: CDR1 MDHEN, CDR2 SYDVKM. With 5 bases removed from V and 1 base from J, the gap between germline ends came to 5 bases. The CDR3 nucleotides are TGTGCCAGCAGTACCCTTAACTATGGCTACACCTTC. Its protein is CASSTLNYGYTF.

The V gene is TRBV27, the J gene TRBJ1-1; the D is unclear. V dropped 6 bases and J dropped 4 bases, with 15 bases sitting between them. The germline gives CDR1 MNHEY, CDR2 SMNVEV (reference sequence). The CDR3 consists of 14 residues. The CDR3 DNA sequence: TGTGCCAGCAGGCTATGGAGGGATAGCACTGAAGCTTTCTTT. Translated: CASRLWRDSTEAFF.

The gene calls are TRBV7-2 and TRBJ2-7; D uncertain. With 1 base removed from V and 0 bases from J, the gap between germline ends came to 13 bases. CDR3 length: 16 amino acids. From germline, CDR1 is SGHTA and CDR2 FQGNSA. CDR3 loop: CASSLVVGISSYEQYF. CDR3 DNA: TGTGCCAGCAGCTTAGTTGTGGGAATTAGCTCCTACGAGCAGTACTTC. The full variable domain, in which reference TRBV7-2 and TRBJ2-7 provide the parts outside the CDR3, is GAGVSQSPSNKVTEKGKDVELRCDPISGHTALYWYRQSLGQGLEFLIYFQGNSAPDKSGLPSDRFSAERTGGSVSTLTIQRTQQEDSAVYLCASSLVVGISSYEQYFGPGTRLTVT.

The genes are TRBV4-1 and TRBJ1-6; D unclear. V was cut by 0 bases and J by 10 bases, with 16 bases left in between. The CDR3 loop spans 16 amino acids. Germline V gives CDR1 MGHRA, CDR2 YSYEKL. This CDR3 reads CASSQDRDDPWSPLHF. In DNA, the CDR3 is TGCGCCAGCAGCCAAGACCGCGACGATCCGTGGTCACCCCTCCACTTT.

This chain connects TRBV7-3 to TRBJ1-6, with D possibly TRBD1 on 6 matching bases. Deletions cut 6 bases from V and 5 bases from J, with 14 bases between. Germline CDR1 SGHTA, CDR2 FQGTGA. This CDR3 spans 15 amino acids. The DNA of the CDR3 is TGTGCCAGCAGTATGACAGGAGTGGATAATTCACCCCTCCACTTT. Encoded protein: CASSMTGVDNSPLHF.

The V and J genes are TRBV10-3 and TRBJ1-2, with 9 bases fitting TRBD1. The germline V gene has CDR1 ENHRY and CDR2 SYGVKD. The J segment lost 6 bases and the V segment lost 7 bases, leaving 9 bases of the junction unmatched. This CDR3 comprises 14 residues. The DNA of the CDR3 is TGTGCCATCACCCCGGGACAGGGCTTCGATGGCTACACCTTC. Translated: CAITPGQGFDGYTF.

The V call is TRBV4-1, the J call TRBJ1-5; D remains ambiguous. The CDR3 extends over 16 amino acids. The V and J ends lost 4 bases and 0 bases respectively, with 13 bases between them. Germline CDR1 reads MGHRA; CDR2 reads YSYEKL. The CDR3 DNA sequence: TGCGCCAGCAGCCGCCTCTCGGGTTATAGCAATCAGCCCCAGCATTTT. Translation gives CASSRLSGYSNQPQHF.

V gene TRBV6-1 combines with J gene TRBJ1-5, with D perhaps matching TRBD1 (6 bases). The germline gives CDR1 MNHNS, CDR2 SASEGT. This CDR3 region has 14 residues. The germline V and J ends were trimmed by 4 bases and 1 base, with 8 bases remaining between them. This CDR3 is CASSVTGSNQPQHF. CDR3 bases: TGTGCCAGCAGTGTCACAGGGAGCAATCAGCCCCAGCATTTT.

The rearrangement uses TRBV9 and TRBJ1-1, with D unclear. Per germline, CDR1 SGDLS and CDR2 YYNGEE. The CDR3 extends over 13 amino acids. Trimming cost V 0 bases and J 2 bases, with 5 bases left between them. Here the CDR3 reads CASSVVDNTEAFF. The CDR3 nucleotides read TGTGCCAGCAGCGTAGTAGATAACACTGAAGCTTTCTTT.

J is TRBJ1-1 and V is TRBV5-1, with D maybe TRBD1 (6 bases). V was shortened by 0 bases and J by 1 base, with 10 bases between the two germline ends. CDR3 length: 15 amino acids. From germline, CDR1 is SGHRS and CDR2 YFSETQ. CDR3: CASSLGGLTNTEAFF. The CDR3 DNA is TGCGCCAGCAGCTTGGGGGGGCTTACGAACACTGAAGCTTTCTTT.

The V and J genes are TRBV5-1 and TRBJ2-7, with D unclear. From germline, CDR1 is SGHRS and CDR2 YFSETQ. V was clipped by 4 bases and J by 4 bases, with 9 bases between them. The CDR3 runs 12 residues. Written as DNA, the CDR3 is TGCGCCAGCAGCGAGGTGGGGTACGAGCAGTACTTC. The encoded protein is CASSEVGYEQYF.

This clone was detected only once. The rearrangement links TRBV2 to TRBJ2-3; tentatively, D is TRBD2 (7 bases). Trimming shortened V by 8 bases and J by 5 bases, and 14 bases separated the two germline ends. The CDR3 runs to 13 residues. CDR1 is SNHLY and CDR2 is FYNNEI in the germline V gene. CDR3 nucleotides: TGTGCCAGCGGGGGGGCCAATCAAGATACGCAGTATTTT. It specifies CASGGANQDTQYF.

This clone was picked up one time. CDR3 sequence (DNA): TGTGCCAGCAACTGGTTAGGGGAGCCCCAGCATTTT. It encodes CASNWLGEPQHF. The rearrangement links TRBV2 to TRBJ1-5; D possibly corresponds to TRBD1 (5 bases). The CDR3 spans 12 residues. Germline lookup yields CDR1 SNHLY and CDR2 FYNNEI. The V and J ends lost 7 bases and 8 bases respectively, with 12 bases between them.

V gene TRBV6-1 combines with J gene TRBJ2-7; D is uncertain. The germline CDR1 and CDR2 sequences are MNHNS and SASEGT. The CDR3 covers 15 residues. V lost 10 bases and J 0 bases, leaving 19 bases between the germline ends. The CDR3 here is CATERVLGSSYEQYF. CDR3 nucleotide sequence: TGTGCCACCGAGAGAGTGTTGGGTAGCTCCTACGAGCAGTACTTC.

V is TRBV28 and J is TRBJ2-7; the D gene is possibly TRBD1 (5 bases). Trimming stripped 3 bases from V and 2 bases from J, with 17 bases between. Germline V gene data show CDR1 as MDHEN and CDR2 as SYDVKM. There are 16 residues in the CDR3. The chain's CDR3 is CASSFSLDTWTYEQYF. Here the CDR3 DNA reads TGTGCCAGCAGTTTTTCCCTGGACACTTGGACCTACGAGCAGTACTTC.

This rearrangement joins TRBV7-2 to TRBJ1-5; D is unresolved. V lost 1 base to trimming and J lost 4 bases, with 8 bases between them. The CDR3 loop spans 14 amino acids. The germline CDR1 and CDR2 sequences are SGHTA and FQGNSA. The DNA of the CDR3 is TGTGCCAGCAGCTTAGAAATGGGTAATCAGCCCCAGCATTTT. Amino acid sequence: CASSLEMGNQPQHF.

As for this clone: The junction does not match germline at one end; this may be a read error. The rearrangement joins TRBV7-2 to TRBJ2-5; 9 bases match TRBD2. Germline V gives CDR1 SGHTA, CDR2 FQGNSA. CDR3 length: 16 residues. The CDR3: CASSSGLAGPTGSQYF. CDR3 nucleotide sequence: TGCGCCAGCAGCTCGGGACTAGCCGGCCCCACAGGGAGCCAGTACTTC.

The chain is built from TRBV20-1 and TRBJ2-5; perhaps TRBD1 as D (7 bases). V was shortened by 5 bases and J by 7 bases, with 11 bases between the two germline ends. The CDR3 loop spans 11 amino acids. CDR1 and CDR2 from the germline V gene are DFQATT and SNEGSKA (reference sequence). CDR3 protein: CSAQGGGTQYF. Written as DNA, the CDR3 is TGCAGTGCTCAGGGGGGAGGGACCCAGTACTTC.

The rearrangement joins TRBV19 to TRBJ1-1; D remains ambiguous. The CDR3 has 15 residues. Germline V CDR1 and CDR2: LNHDA, SQIVND (reference sequence). The V end was cut by 4 bases, the J end by 1 base, with 13 bases between. The CDR3 is CASSTLQNKNTEAFF. CDR3 DNA: TGTGCCAGTAGTACGTTACAGAATAAGAACACTGAAGCTTTCTTT.

The chain uses TRBV15 and TRBJ1-4; perhaps TRBD1 as D (5 bases). Germline values: CDR1 LNHNV, CDR2 YYDKDF (reference sequence). The CDR3 consists of 14 residues. Trimming took 7 bases from V and 3 from J, leaving 12 bases between them. The CDR3 here is CATMSGNANEKLFF. CDR3 DNA: TGTGCCACCATGTCAGGGAACGCTAATGAAAAACTGTTTTTT.

The CDR3 DNA sequence: TGCGCCAGCAGCTTGGAAGGTAGGGCTGAACTCGAGCAGTACTTC. This codes for CASSLEGRAELEQYF. V and J are TRBV5-1 and TRBJ2-7; D remains unclear. CDR1 is SGHRS, CDR2 YFSETQ, per germline. V gave up 0 bases and J gave up 6 bases, with 16 bases separating them. CDR3 length: 15 amino acids.

The gene calls are TRBV6-5 and TRBJ1-2, with D unclear. CDR1 and CDR2 from the germline V gene are MNHEY and SVGAGI. Deletions cut 6 bases from V and 8 bases from J, with 16 bases between. The CDR3 contains 13 residues. The DNA for the CDR3 is TGTGCCAGCAGAATCGGCCCTGTGGGGGGCTACACCTTC. It translates to CASRIGPVGGYTF.